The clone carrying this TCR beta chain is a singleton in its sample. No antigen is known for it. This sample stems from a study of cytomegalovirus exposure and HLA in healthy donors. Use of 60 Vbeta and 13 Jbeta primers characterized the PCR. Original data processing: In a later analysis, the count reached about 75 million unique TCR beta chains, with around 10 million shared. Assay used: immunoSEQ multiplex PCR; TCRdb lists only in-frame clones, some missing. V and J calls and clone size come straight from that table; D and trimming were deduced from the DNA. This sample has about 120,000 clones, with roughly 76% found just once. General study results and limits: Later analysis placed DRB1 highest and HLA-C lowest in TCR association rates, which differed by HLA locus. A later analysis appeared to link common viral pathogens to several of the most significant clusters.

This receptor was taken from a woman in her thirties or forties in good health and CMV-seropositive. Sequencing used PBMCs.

The CDR3 here is CASRAARSSGNTIYF. In DNA form, the CDR3 reads TGTGCCAGTAGGGCGGCGAGGTCATCTGGAAACACCATATATTTT. This chain links TRBV19 with TRBJ1-3, with unresolved D. Germline V gene lookup returns CDR1 LNHDA and CDR2 SQIVND (reference sequence). Trimming removed 6 bases from V and 1 base from J, with 13 bases in between. The CDR3 runs to 15 residues.